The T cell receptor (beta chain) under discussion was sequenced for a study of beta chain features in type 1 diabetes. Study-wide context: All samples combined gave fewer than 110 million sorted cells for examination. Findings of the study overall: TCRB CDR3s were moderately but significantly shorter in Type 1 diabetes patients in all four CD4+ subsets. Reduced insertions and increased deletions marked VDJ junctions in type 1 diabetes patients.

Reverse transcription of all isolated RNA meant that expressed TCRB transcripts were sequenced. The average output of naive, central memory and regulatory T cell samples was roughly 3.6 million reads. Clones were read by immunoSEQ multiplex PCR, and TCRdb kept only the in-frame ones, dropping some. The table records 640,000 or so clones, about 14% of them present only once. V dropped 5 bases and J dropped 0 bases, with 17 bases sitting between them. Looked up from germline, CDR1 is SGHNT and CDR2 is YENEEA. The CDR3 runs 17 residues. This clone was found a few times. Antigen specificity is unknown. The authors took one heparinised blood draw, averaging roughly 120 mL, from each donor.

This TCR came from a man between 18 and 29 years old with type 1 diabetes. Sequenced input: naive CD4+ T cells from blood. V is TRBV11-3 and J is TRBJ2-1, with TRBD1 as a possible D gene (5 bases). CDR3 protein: CASSNGFDSSSYNEQFF. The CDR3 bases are TGTGCCAGCAGCAACGGGTTTGACAGTAGCTCCTACAATGAGCAGTTCTTC.